The source of this T cell receptor beta chain is a study of cytomegalovirus exposure and HLA in healthy donors. Whereas donors were nominally healthy upon sampling, unrecorded immune exposures were probable. Germline values: CDR1 MDHEN, CDR2 SYDVKM. The CDR3 covers 13 residues. The junction had 0 bases not matched to a gene; V was cut back by 6 bases and J by 0 bases. In the case of this clone: Its specificity is unknown.

Points from the study as a whole: Using a false discovery rate of 0.05, a later analysis showed that about 16,000 TCR beta sequences were associated with HLA alleles.

The PCR contained 60 Vbeta and 13 Jbeta primers. Repertoires were generated with immunoSEQ multiplex PCR, while TCRdb's copy carries only in-frame clones and drops some. The data hold over 75,000 clones, with roughly three quarters observed a single time. V gene TRBV28 combines with J gene TRBJ2-3; 7 bases fit TRBD1. This receptor was taken from a woman aged 60-75 years in good health and CMV-seronegative. The specimen sequenced was PBMCs. CDR3 sequence: CASRTGSTDTQYF. CDR3 DNA: TGTGCCAGCAGGACAGGGAGCACAGATACGCAGTATTTT.